These 13 T cell receptor beta chains were sequenced from one sample in a study of shared clonotypes between healthy human individuals. Naivety among CD8 cells was defined by CD45RO negativity and positive CCR7 selection, thereby excluding terminally differentiated effector memory CD45RA+ cells. The assay was immunoSEQ multiplex PCR, and TCRdb's table has in-frame clones only and misses some. Of 660,000 or so clones listed, approximately 96% are singletons. The sequenced sample was naive CD8+ T cells sorted from blood. Receptors were obtained from a woman aged 30 to 39 in good health.

V usage is TRBV27 and J usage is TRBJ2-7; no firm D call. V was pared by 5 bases and J by 0 bases, with 14 bases between. This CDR3 is 15 amino acids long. Germline V gene sequence: CDR1 MNHEY, CDR2 SMNVEV (reference sequence). This CDR3 is CASSGRLDSSYEQYF. The CDR3 DNA follows: TGTGCCAGCAGTGGTCGACTCGACTCCTCCTACGAGCAGTACTTC.

V and J are TRBV6-5 and TRBJ1-2; no clear D. This CDR3 is built from 15 residues. Germline assignment: CDR1 MNHEY and CDR2 SVGAGI. Trimming took off 4 bases at V and 4 bases at J, with 16 bases between the two ends. CDR3 sequence (DNA): TGTGCCAGCAGTTCCCACTTCGGCTCTAGCTATGGCTACACCTTC. It translates to CASSSHFGSSYGYTF.

This chain uses TRBV28 with TRBJ2-1; the D call may be TRBD1 or TRBD2 (5 bases each). The CDR3 runs to 14 residues. From germline, CDR1 is MDHEN and CDR2 SYDVKM. V dropped 8 bases and J dropped 4 bases, with 15 bases sitting between them. The CDR3 sequence is CASGRDGVYNEQFF. The CDR3 DNA sequence: TGTGCCAGCGGCCGGGACGGAGTATACAATGAGCAGTTCTTC.

The rearrangement uses TRBV14 and TRBJ2-3, with D perhaps TRBD1 (5 bases). The CDR3 has 14 residues. V gave up 0 bases and J gave up 9 bases, with 13 bases separating them. Germline V lookup: CDR1 SGHDN, CDR2 FVKESK. The CDR3: CASSQDGWGTTQYF. CDR3 nucleotide sequence: TGTGCCAGCAGCCAAGATGGGTGGGGCACAACGCAGTATTTT.

The V and J genes are TRBV13 and TRBJ2-7, with D possibly TRBD1 on 6 matching bases. In germline, CDR1 is PRHDT, CDR2 FYEKMQ (reference sequence). The CDR3 is 15 amino acids. Trimming took off 5 bases at V and 0 bases at J, with 14 bases between the two ends. CDR3 amino acids: CASSPRQAASYEQYF. The CDR3 nucleotides are TGTGCCAGCAGCCCTAGACAGGCCGCCTCCTACGAGCAGTACTTC.

The rearrangement uses TRBV7-9 and TRBJ2-7; 7 bases are shared with TRBD1. Unmatched junction bases numbered 11, after V lost 7 bases and J lost 5 bases. Germline CDR1 SEHNR, CDR2 FQNEAQ (reference sequence). This CDR3 comprises 14 residues. In nucleotides, the CDR3 is TGTGCCAGCAAACCAGACAGGGCCTATGACGAGCAGTACTTC. This gives the protein CASKPDRAYDEQYF.

CDR3 sequence: CASSLESVEGSYEQYF. As DNA, the CDR3 is TGTGCCAGCAGCTTAGAGTCCGTAGAAGGCTCCTACGAGCAGTACTTC. The chain has TRBV7-9 and TRBJ2-5; D is undetermined. The better agreement between TRBJ2-7 and the DNA end casts doubt on the J call. Germline CDR1 and CDR2: SEHNR and FQNEAQ (reference sequence). The CDR3 contains 16 residues.

The genes are TRBV6-5 and TRBJ2-5; D gene unclear. Matching the DNA end better, TRBJ2-7 makes the J call doubtful. Germline V gene data show CDR1 as MNHEY and CDR2 as SVGAGI. The CDR3 extends over 12 amino acids. CDR3 region: CASSTPTYEQYF. The CDR3 DNA is TGTGCCAGCAGTACCCCGACCTACGAGCAGTACTTC.

The CDR3: CASSPDSWNTEAFF. DNA of the CDR3: TGTGCCAGCAGTCCGGACAGCTGGAACACTGAAGCTTTCTTT. The chain couples TRBV2 to TRBJ1-1; maybe TRBD1 (6 bases). Trimming removed 5 bases at V and 1 base at J, with 11 bases between. The CDR3 has 14 amino acids. The germline gives CDR1 SNHLY, CDR2 FYNNEI.

The chain links TRBV7-3 to TRBJ2-2; no definite D call. The CDR3 consists of 12 residues. CDR1 is SGHTA, CDR2 FQGTGA, per germline. V dropped 4 bases and J dropped 6 bases, with 6 bases sitting between them. CDR3 in DNA: TGTGCCAGCAGCTCGAATTCCGGGGAGCTGTTTTTT. This gives the protein CASSSNSGELFF.

The V gene is TRBV11-2, the J gene TRBJ2-1; D not resolved. This CDR3 has 13 amino acids. Per germline, CDR1 SGHAT and CDR2 FQNNGV. The V gene lost 4 bases and the J gene lost 7 bases, with 11 bases spanning the gap. In DNA form, the CDR3 reads TGTGCCAGCAGCTCAATAAATAGGAATGAGCAGTTCTTC. Residues: CASSSINRNEQFF. Variable domain in full (rest from reference TRBV11-2 and TRBJ2-1): EAGVAQSPRYKIIEKRQSVAFWCNPISGHATLYWYQQILGQGPKLLIQFQNNGVVDDSQLPKDRFSAERLKGVDSTLKIQPAKLEDSAVYLCASSSINRNEQFFGPGTRLTVL.

This chain connects TRBV28 to TRBJ1-5; 8 nucleotides align to TRBD1. Trimming took 6 bases from V and 4 from J; bases not matched to a gene: 8. Looked up from germline, CDR1 is MDHEN and CDR2 is SYDVKM. There are 15 residues in the CDR3. CDR3 nucleotide sequence: TGTGCCAGCAGGGGGAGGACAGGGTTAAATCAGCCCCAGCATTTT. It yields the protein CASRGRTGLNQPQHF.

The chain joins TRBV27 to TRBJ1-5; no reliable D call. Germline V gene sequence: CDR1 MNHEY, CDR2 SMNVEV (reference sequence). The CDR3 runs to 14 residues. V was cut by 3 bases and J by 0 bases, with 6 bases left in between. As DNA, the CDR3 is TGTGCCAGCAGTTTGGAATATAGCAATCAGCCCCAGCATTTT. It yields the protein CASSLEYSNQPQHF.